The rows below give T cell receptor beta chains drawn from one sample of a study of blood T cell repertoires in COVID-19. The protocol was immunoSEQ multiplex PCR, while the TCRdb copy is restricted to in-frame clones and leaves out a portion. Altogether fewer than 200,000 clones are present, approximately 74% being singletons, with the ten largest covering under 3.5%. Sequencing was performed on peripheral blood. The receptors stem from a woman older than 75 with acute or convalescent COVID-19. CDR3s include the opening cysteine and the closing phenylalanine or tryptophan. The D gene is left open where the match is weak. Some rows mark clone size as missing; the rest say once, few, many or name a class of expanded clone.

few,TRBD2,18,TRBJ2-3,TRBV5-1,TGCGCCAGCAGCGGTGAGCAGGGACTAGCGGGAGTAGCAGATACGCAGTATTTT,CASSGEQGLAGVADTQYF
many,TRBD2,14,TRBJ2-3,TRBV27,TGTGCCAGCAAAGGCGGGAGAAGCACAGATACGCAGTATTTT,CASKGGRSTDTQYF
-,-,14,TRBJ1-2,TRBV28,TGTGCCAGCAGTCCCCCGGGACAAAACTATGGCTACACCTTC,CASSPPGQNYGYTF
-,TRBD1,15,TRBJ1-2,TRBV15,TGTGCCACCAGCGGTAGACAGGGGGCGATTCATGGCTACACCTTC,CATSGRQGAIHGYTF
few,-,12,TRBJ1-4,TRBV27,TGTGCCAGCAGTCGTATTAATGAAAAACTGTTTTTT,CASSRINEKLFF
-,TRBD1,18,TRBJ1-6,TRBV4-1,TGCGCCAGCAGCCAAGTACCCTTGGGACAGCAATATAATTCACCCCTCCACTTT,CASSQVPLGQQYNSPLHF
once,-,16,TRBJ1-4,TRBV2,TGTGCCAGCGAAGGAAACCAGCGATCTGTACGTGAAAAACTGTTTTTT,CASEGNQRSVREKLFF
-,TRBD1,15,TRBJ2-7,TRBV29-1,TGCAGCGTTGATTTGAAAGGACAGGGGTCCTACGAGCAGTACTTC,CSVDLKGQGSYEQYF
-,TRBD2,13,TRBJ2-3,TRBV12-3/TRBV12-4,TGTGCCAGCAACAGCGGGGGCGGGGATACGCAGTATTTT,CASNSGGGDTQYF
-,TRBD1,15,TRBJ2-7,TRBV18,TGTGCCAGCTCAGCGGCCGGGACAGGGGACTACGAGCAGTACTTC,CASSAAGTGDYEQYF